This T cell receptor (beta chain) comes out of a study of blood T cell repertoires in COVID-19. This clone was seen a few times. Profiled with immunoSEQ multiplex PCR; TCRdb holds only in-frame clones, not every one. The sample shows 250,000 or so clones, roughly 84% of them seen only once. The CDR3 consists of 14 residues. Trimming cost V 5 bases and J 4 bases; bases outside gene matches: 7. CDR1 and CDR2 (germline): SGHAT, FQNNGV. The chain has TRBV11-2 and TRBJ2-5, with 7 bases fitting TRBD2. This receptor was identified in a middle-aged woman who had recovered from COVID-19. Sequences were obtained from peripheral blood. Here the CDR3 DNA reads TGTGCCAGCAGCCCTACGGGGGGTCCAGAGACCCAGTACTTC. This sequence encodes CASSPTGGPETQYF.